This TCR beta chain came from a study of beta chain features in type 1 diabetes. Background on the study: All samples combined gave about 100 million sorted cells for examination.

In all sorted populations, purity surpassed 95%. V was pared by 5 bases and J by 2 bases, with 11 bases of the junction left unmatched. The CDR3 is 16 residues long. Germline CDR1 and CDR2: SGHVS and FQNEAQ. This clone was counted between two and nine times. What it binds is unknown. Regarding the study as a whole: More deletions and fewer insertions at VDJ junctions were seen in type 1 diabetes patients.

The authors reverse transcribed all of the isolated RNA, so sequencing captured expressed TCRB transcripts. Assay used: immunoSEQ multiplex PCR; TCRdb lists only in-frame clones, some missing. The table shows 430,000 or so clones, with about an eighth occurring only once. This receptor was taken from a woman aged 18-29 years in good health. This chain links TRBV7-8 with TRBJ2-5, with 7 bases that match TRBD2. The material sequenced was naive CD4+ T cells from blood. For the CDR3, the DNA is TGTGCCAGCAGCCCACGACGGGGGAGGGAACAAGAGACCCAGTACTTC. It is translated as CASSPRRGREQETQYF.